The clone carrying this T cell receptor (beta chain) was seen a single time. The antigen is not known. This specimen belongs to a study of graft-versus-host responses after intestinal transplantation. The overall study: Grafts that recipients had were multivisceral, liver-intestinal, or isolated intestinal transplants.

The data were produced by immunoSEQ multiplex PCR, yet TCRdb's version contains in-frame clones alone and is incomplete. The sample lists fewer than 95,000 clones, 90% to 95% occurring once. Per the germline V gene, CDR1 is MNHEY and CDR2 is SMNVEV (reference sequence). The length of the CDR3 is 13 residues. The V end was cut by 8 bases, the J end by 3 bases, with 13 bases between. Overall study results and limits: GvH clones surfaced in recipient marrow, some emerging earlier in ileum or blood.

The TCR was taken from a human donor who received an intestinal transplant. Sample: unstimulated CD8+ T cells sorted from spleen or lymph node cells, taken before intestinal transplant. V usage is TRBV27 and J usage is TRBJ1-2, with a tentative D call TRBD1 (6 bases). CDR3 protein: CASSLQGYYGYTF. CDR3 sequence (DNA): TGTGCCAGCTCCCTCCAGGGGTACTATGGCTACACCTTC.